This TCR beta chain derives from a study of monozygotic twins with inflammatory bowel disease. Study results and limitations: Reduced clonotype sharing with other individuals was observed in IBD patients relative to healthy twins, especially with disease activity.

TCRdb re-called the 5' RACE reads and shows each CDR3 protein once, DNA omitted. Listed are around 400,000 distinct CDR3 sequences; less than 2.5% falls within the top ten. Turning to this clonotype: Its specificity is not known.

The CDR3 is made up of 13 amino acids. Germline CDR1 MNHEY, CDR2 SVGAGI. Per donor there was one draw, yielding a blood sample of around 2.5 ml. J is TRBJ1-5 and V is TRBV6-5; no DNA is available, so the TRBD1 call from TCRdb remains unchecked. Specimen: blood. This receptor was taken from a human donor with ulcerative colitis or Crohn's disease, or a healthy co-twin of an affected twin (not recorded which). The CDR3 sequence is CASSGQQNQPQHF.